This is a list of T cell receptor beta chains from one sample in a study of CD8 T cells in ankylosing spondylitis. TCRdb used MiXCR to reprocess the 5' RACE reads, holding one entry per CDR3 protein. The sample contains 310,000 or so distinct CDR3 sequences, roughly 20% of which appear only once. Input material: blood, either unsorted or a sorted T cell fraction (not recorded which). The receptors were sampled from a male donor with ankylosing spondylitis or in good health (not recorded which). Both conserved end residues are trimmed from each CDR3. Only some rows state a clone size, as once, few, many or a class for expanded clones.

j_gene: TRBJ1-1
v_gene: TRBV29-1
abundance: many
CDR3aa: STSGRDTEAF

j_gene: TRBJ1-2
v_gene: TRBV6-1
abundance: -
CDR3aa: ASSDFYNYGYT

j_gene: TRBJ2-3
v_gene: TRBV5-1
abundance: few
CDR3aa: ASSSTSGGAFRTDTQY

j_gene: TRBJ2-2
v_gene: TRBV6-5
abundance: many
CDR3aa: ASSYLANTGELF

j_gene: TRBJ2-2
v_gene: TRBV7-7
abundance: -
CDR3aa: ASSSLRRLAGSNTGELF

j_gene: TRBJ2-3
v_gene: TRBV4-2
abundance: -
CDR3aa: ASSQAAHTDTQY

j_gene: TRBJ1-1
v_gene: TRBV6-1
abundance: many
CDR3aa: ASSGIYIAEAF

j_gene: TRBJ1-5
v_gene: TRBV20-1
abundance: once
CDR3aa: SARALGGVDQPQH

j_gene: TRBJ2-2
v_gene: TRBV12-3/TRBV12-4
abundance: many
CDR3aa: ASSFSRGELF

j_gene: TRBJ2-5
v_gene: TRBV5-5
abundance: many
CDR3aa: ASSLTGVVQETQY

j_gene: TRBJ2-3
v_gene: TRBV13
abundance: -
CDR3aa: ASSSPQYTDTQY

j_gene: TRBJ2-5
v_gene: TRBV28
abundance: few
CDR3aa: ASRLAGRRETQY

j_gene: TRBJ2-1
v_gene: TRBV5-1
abundance: many
CDR3aa: ASSLDGSSYNEQF

j_gene: TRBJ1-5
v_gene: TRBV29-1
abundance: -
CDR3aa: SVSTGGGQPQH

j_gene: TRBJ2-3
v_gene: TRBV24-1
abundance: -
CDR3aa: ATSGVSGFTDTQY

j_gene: TRBJ1-1
v_gene: TRBV12-3/TRBV12-4
abundance: -
CDR3aa: ASSSGTGSLAF

j_gene: TRBJ2-1
v_gene: TRBV4-1
abundance: many
CDR3aa: ASSQGTGGSYNEQF

j_gene: TRBJ1-6
v_gene: TRBV12-3/TRBV12-4
abundance: many
CDR3aa: ASSLAENSPLH

j_gene: TRBJ2-3
v_gene: TRBV10-3
abundance: many
CDR3aa: AITPSGLSTDTQY

j_gene: TRBJ2-2
v_gene: TRBV9
abundance: few
CDR3aa: ASSVVLHTGELF

j_gene: TRBJ2-2
v_gene: TRBV7-6
abundance: -
CDR3aa: ASSRLGANTGELF

j_gene: TRBJ1-2
v_gene: TRBV6-5
abundance: -
CDR3aa: ASSWGRGLTGYT

j_gene: TRBJ2-6
v_gene: TRBV3-1
abundance: -
CDR3aa: ASSQDRLSGANVLT

j_gene: TRBJ1-5
v_gene: TRBV12-3/TRBV12-4
abundance: few
CDR3aa: ASALWADSNQPQH

j_gene: TRBJ2-5
v_gene: TRBV7-3
abundance: few
CDR3aa: ASSLEGTETQY

j_gene: TRBJ1-2
v_gene: TRBV20-1
abundance: few
CDR3aa: SARAGGAFGYT

j_gene: TRBJ1-1
v_gene: TRBV28
abundance: -
CDR3aa: ASSPRTGGGVGAF

j_gene: TRBJ1-2
v_gene: TRBV28
abundance: -
CDR3aa: ASTGRYYGYT

j_gene: TRBJ1-4
v_gene: TRBV12-3/TRBV12-4
abundance: few
CDR3aa: ASRGRTGGYEKLF

j_gene: TRBJ1-5
v_gene: TRBV20-1
abundance: -
CDR3aa: SARDRTTQPQH

j_gene: TRBJ2-3
v_gene: TRBV20-1
abundance: many
CDR3aa: SARHGTGYVDTQY

j_gene: TRBJ2-1
v_gene: TRBV7-9
abundance: -
CDR3aa: ASSRVGFEQF

j_gene: TRBJ2-2
v_gene: TRBV12-3/TRBV12-4
abundance: -
CDR3aa: ASSFGDLTTGELF

j_gene: TRBJ1-5
v_gene: TRBV12-3/TRBV12-4
abundance: -
CDR3aa: ASRVTGGENQPQH

j_gene: TRBJ2-1
v_gene: TRBV29-1
abundance: -
CDR3aa: SVEDLIASGNLNEQF

j_gene: TRBJ2-5
v_gene: TRBV6-5
abundance: few
CDR3aa: ASSYLRGGRRETQY

j_gene: TRBJ1-2
v_gene: TRBV15
abundance: few
CDR3aa: ATSRDLGQANYGYT

j_gene: TRBJ2-5
v_gene: TRBV28
abundance: -
CDR3aa: ASSHGGTQY

j_gene: TRBJ2-5
v_gene: TRBV28
abundance: -
CDR3aa: ASSLMDVKETQY

j_gene: TRBJ1-5
v_gene: TRBV20-1
abundance: -
CDR3aa: SAGTKYSNQPQH

j_gene: TRBJ2-5
v_gene: TRBV15
abundance: -
CDR3aa: ATSRDGKGEAQY

j_gene: TRBJ2-5
v_gene: TRBV6-6
abundance: many
CDR3aa: ASSYSETQY

j_gene: TRBJ2-5
v_gene: TRBV5-1
abundance: few
CDR3aa: ASSVGRLQETQY

j_gene: TRBJ1-3
v_gene: TRBV12-3/TRBV12-4
abundance: few
CDR3aa: ASSLVGADTIY

j_gene: TRBJ1-1
v_gene: TRBV20-1
abundance: few
CDR3aa: SAAGRGNTEAF

j_gene: TRBJ2-5
v_gene: TRBV5-1
abundance: -
CDR3aa: ASSLIPEQETQY

j_gene: TRBJ2-3
v_gene: TRBV27
abundance: -
CDR3aa: ASSLQWVDIADTQY

j_gene: TRBJ2-2
v_gene: TRBV4-2
abundance: many
CDR3aa: ASSQSYTGELF

j_gene: TRBJ1-5
v_gene: TRBV20-1
abundance: few
CDR3aa: SARTGIQGGNQPQH

j_gene: TRBJ2-3
v_gene: TRBV5-1
abundance: -
CDR3aa: ASSSAGHVTDTQY

j_gene: TRBJ2-6
v_gene: TRBV28
abundance: -
CDR3aa: ASSVWSGANVLT

j_gene: TRBJ2-1
v_gene: TRBV20-1
abundance: -
CDR3aa: SAASGGSYNEQF

j_gene: TRBJ2-2
v_gene: TRBV7-8
abundance: -
CDR3aa: ASSLDGLATGELF